This T cell receptor beta chain stems from a study of CD4 and CD8 cells across lung adenocarcinoma regions (dated by TCRdb to the late 2010s). Background for the entire study: To look at intratumor heterogeneity in the T cell receptor repertoire, the study compared tumor centers against tumor margins.

The donors were patients who had localized lung adenocarcinoma, which is a subtype of non-small cell lung cancer. Samples were obtained from the margins of localized lung adenocarcinomas. For TCR repertoire analysis, CD8+ T cells taken from tumor tissue were profiled apart from CD4+ T cells. The library was obtained by PCR. The reads were generated on a HiSeq X Ten. TCRdb handled the public reads itself, with Q25 trimming in fastp and clone calling in MiXCR, and kept productive beta chains. Every distinct CDR3 protein forms one entry, paired with its most common genes and DNA. The sample table records 5,500 to 7,000 distinct CDR3 sequences; almost 50% of these occur just once. The top ten clones comprise approximately 84% of the sample. The CDR3 sequence holds 15 residues, the cysteine and phenylalanine included. Solely the CDR3 DNA is kept, with 45 bases framed from the first base. The V and J ends are trimmed by 4 bases and 4 bases, leaving 16 bases between them. Based on the germline V gene, the CDR1 and CDR2 sequences are MNHEY and SVGAGI.

At least ten counts were recorded for this clonotype. The specificity of this receptor is unknown. No base qualities exist here, and no much larger clone lies one base off it. The TCR comes from a male donor with lung adenocarcinoma. The CD4 and CD8 labels of this study may be unreliable. Recombination connected TRBV6-5 to TRBJ1-2, with a tentative D gene TRBD1 over 5 matching bases. Input material: CD8+ T cells from the margin of a lung tumor. The cell subset or site label here, explained by the study, means: tumor margin region. The base sequence is TGTGCCAGCAGTTTGGGGACCAGAAGCGGCTATGGCTACACCTTC. Protein translation: CASSLGTRSGYGYTF.